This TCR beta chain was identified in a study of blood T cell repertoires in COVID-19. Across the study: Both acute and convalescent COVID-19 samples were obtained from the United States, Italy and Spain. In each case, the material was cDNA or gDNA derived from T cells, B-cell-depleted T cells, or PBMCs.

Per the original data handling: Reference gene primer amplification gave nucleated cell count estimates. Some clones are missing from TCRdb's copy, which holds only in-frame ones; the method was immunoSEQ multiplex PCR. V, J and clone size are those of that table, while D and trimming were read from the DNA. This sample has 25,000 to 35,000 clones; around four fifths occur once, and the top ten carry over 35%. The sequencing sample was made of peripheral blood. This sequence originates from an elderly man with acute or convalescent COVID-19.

The CDR3 sequence: CASSSRQELKLFF. As DNA, the CDR3 is TGTGCCAGCAGTTCGAGACAGGAGCTAAAACTGTTTTTT. The V call is TRBV12-3 or TRBV12-4, the J call TRBJ1-4, with D possibly being TRBD1 (6 bases). CDR3 size: 13 residues. Deletions cut 4 bases from V and 10 bases from J, with 13 bases between.